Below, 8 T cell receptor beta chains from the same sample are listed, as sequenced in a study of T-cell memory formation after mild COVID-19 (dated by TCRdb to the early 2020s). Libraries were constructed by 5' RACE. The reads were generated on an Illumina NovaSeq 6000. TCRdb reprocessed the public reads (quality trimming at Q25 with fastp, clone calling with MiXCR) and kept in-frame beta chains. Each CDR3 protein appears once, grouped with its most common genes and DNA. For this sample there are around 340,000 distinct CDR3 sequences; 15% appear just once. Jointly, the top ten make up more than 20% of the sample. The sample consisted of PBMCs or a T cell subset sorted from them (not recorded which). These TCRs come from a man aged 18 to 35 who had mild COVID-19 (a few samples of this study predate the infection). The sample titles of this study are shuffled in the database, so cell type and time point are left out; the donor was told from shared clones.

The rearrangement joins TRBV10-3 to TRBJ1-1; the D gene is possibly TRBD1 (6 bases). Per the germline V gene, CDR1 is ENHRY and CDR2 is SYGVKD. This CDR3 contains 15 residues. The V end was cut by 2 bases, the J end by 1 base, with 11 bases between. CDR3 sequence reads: CAISETTTGNTEAFF. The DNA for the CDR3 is TGTGCCATCAGTGAGACCACGACAGGGAACACTGAAGCTTTCTTT.

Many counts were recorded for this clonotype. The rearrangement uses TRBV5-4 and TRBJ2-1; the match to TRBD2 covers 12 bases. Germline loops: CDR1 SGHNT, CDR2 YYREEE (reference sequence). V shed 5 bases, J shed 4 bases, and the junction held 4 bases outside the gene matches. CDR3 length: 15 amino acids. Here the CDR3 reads CASSPTSGGYNEQFF. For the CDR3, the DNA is TGTGCCAGCAGTCCGACTAGCGGGGGATACAATGAGCAGTTCTTC.

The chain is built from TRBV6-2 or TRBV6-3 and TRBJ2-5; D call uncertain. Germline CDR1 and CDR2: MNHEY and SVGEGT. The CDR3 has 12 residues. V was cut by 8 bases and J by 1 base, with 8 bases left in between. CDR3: CASGNSQETQYF. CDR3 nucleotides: TGTGCCAGCGGCAACAGCCAAGAGACCCAGTACTTC.

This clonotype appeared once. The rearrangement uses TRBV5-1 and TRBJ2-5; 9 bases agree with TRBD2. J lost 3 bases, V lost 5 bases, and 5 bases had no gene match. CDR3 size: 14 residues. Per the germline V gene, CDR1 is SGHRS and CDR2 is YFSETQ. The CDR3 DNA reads TGCGCCAGCAGAGGGGTAGCGGGGGAAGAGACCCAGTACTTC. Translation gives CASRGVAGEETQYF.

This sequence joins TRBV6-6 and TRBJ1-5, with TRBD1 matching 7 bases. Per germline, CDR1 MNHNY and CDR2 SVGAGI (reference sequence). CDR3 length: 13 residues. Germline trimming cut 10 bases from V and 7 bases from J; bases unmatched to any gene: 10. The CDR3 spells CATVPDRVQPQHF. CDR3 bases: TGTGCCACCGTTCCCGACAGGGTCCAGCCCCAGCATTTT.

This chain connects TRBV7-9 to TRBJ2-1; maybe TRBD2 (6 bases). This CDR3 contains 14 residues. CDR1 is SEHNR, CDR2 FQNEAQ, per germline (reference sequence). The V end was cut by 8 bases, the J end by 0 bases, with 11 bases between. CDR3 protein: CASRRESSYNEQFF. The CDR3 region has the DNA TGTGCCAGCCGTCGGGAGAGCTCCTACAATGAGCAGTTCTTC.

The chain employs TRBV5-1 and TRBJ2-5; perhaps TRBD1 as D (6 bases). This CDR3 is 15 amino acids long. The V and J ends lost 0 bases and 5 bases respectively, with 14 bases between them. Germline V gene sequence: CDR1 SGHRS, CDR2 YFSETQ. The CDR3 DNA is TGCGCCAGCAGCTTGGCCGAGGGGGTTGGGGAGACCCAGTACTTC. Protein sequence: CASSLAEGVGETQYF.

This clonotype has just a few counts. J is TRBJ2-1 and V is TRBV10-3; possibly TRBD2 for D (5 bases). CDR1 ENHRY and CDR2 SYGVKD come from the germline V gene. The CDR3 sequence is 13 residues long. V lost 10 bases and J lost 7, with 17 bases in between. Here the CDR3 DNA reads TGTGCCACCCTGGGCCCGGGCGGGAATGAGCAGTTCTTC. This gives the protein CATLGPGGNEQFF.